This T cell receptor beta chain was identified during a study of T cell responses to AZD1222 COVID-19 vaccine. The study, taken as a whole, reports: Two doses of AZD1222 preceded a rise in Spike-specific TCR breadth and depth. Only a handful of people who got AZD1222 tested seropositive at baseline. Nearly half of spike-specific TCRs reportedly target variant regions that are unmutated in the B.1.351 and B.1.1.7 variants. Researchers took repertoire samples only after the peak T cell response had come.

The assay was immunoSEQ multiplex PCR, and TCRdb's table has in-frame clones only and misses some. The table includes tens of thousands of clones, 85% to 95% detected once. Trimming pared 1 base from V and 6 bases from J, leaving 14 bases between. The CDR3 is 15 amino acids. Germline V gene sequence: CDR1 SGDLS, CDR2 YYNGEE. As to this clone: Antigen specificity is unknown.

The TCR was taken from an adult in good health. The chain recombines TRBV9 with TRBJ2-1, with D perhaps matching TRBD2 (5 bases). The sample consisted of peripheral blood, taken on day 0 of MenACWY control vaccination. The CDR3 nucleotides are TGTGCCAGCAGCGTAAAACTAGTGGGTTCCAATGAGCAGTTCTTC. It encodes CASSVKLVGSNEQFF.